This T cell receptor beta chain was sequenced in a study of cytomegalovirus exposure and HLA in healthy donors. Clones were sequenced by immunoSEQ multiplex PCR, and TCRdb holds only the in-frame ones, with some missing. There are roughly 150,000 clones in the sample; almost 85% occur only once, and 25% to 30% lies in the top ten. Broader study findings: The study found most TCR sequences rare, yet found some public TCRs in many donors. As confirmed in vitro, three CMV-associated chains were specific for CMV antigens.

The V gene end was trimmed by 0 bases and the J gene end by 3 bases; junction bases not matched to a gene: 6. The CDR3 extends over 16 amino acids. Germline CDR1 is SGHRS and CDR2 is YFSETQ. Details on this clone: The antigen is not known.

This TCR was sampled from a young man in good health and CMV-seropositive. Sequencing was carried out using PBMCs. The V and J genes are TRBV5-1 and TRBJ2-3; 8 bases map to TRBD2. CDR3: CASSLEISGGTDTQYF. CDR3 nucleotides: TGCGCCAGCAGCTTGGAAATCAGCGGGGGAACAGATACGCAGTATTTT.